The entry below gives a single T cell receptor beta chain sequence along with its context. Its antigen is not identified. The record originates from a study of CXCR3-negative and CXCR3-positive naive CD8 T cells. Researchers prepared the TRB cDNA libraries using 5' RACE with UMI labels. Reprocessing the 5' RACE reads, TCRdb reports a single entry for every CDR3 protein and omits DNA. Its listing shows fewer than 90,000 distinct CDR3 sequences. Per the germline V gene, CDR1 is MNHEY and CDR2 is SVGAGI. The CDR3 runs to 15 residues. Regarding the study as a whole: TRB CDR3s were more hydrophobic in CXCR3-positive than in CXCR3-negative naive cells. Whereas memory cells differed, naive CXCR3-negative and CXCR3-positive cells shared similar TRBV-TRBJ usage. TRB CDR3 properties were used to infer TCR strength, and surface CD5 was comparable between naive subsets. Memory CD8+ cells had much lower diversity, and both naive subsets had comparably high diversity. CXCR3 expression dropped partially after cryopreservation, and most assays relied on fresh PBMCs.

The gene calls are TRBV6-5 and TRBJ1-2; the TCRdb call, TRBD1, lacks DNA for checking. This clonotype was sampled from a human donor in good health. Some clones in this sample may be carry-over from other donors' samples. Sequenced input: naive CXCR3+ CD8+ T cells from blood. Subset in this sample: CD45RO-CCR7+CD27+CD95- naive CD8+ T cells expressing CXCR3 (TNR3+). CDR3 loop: CASSYPGGGADGYTF.